This TCR beta chain emerged from a study of T cell responses to AZD1222 COVID-19 vaccine. Study findings and constraints: Clonal diversity was possibly underestimated, and white British individuals and females predominated among donors.

The table came from immunoSEQ multiplex PCR; TCRdb's copy has only in-frame clones and leaves some out. The sample lists approximately 120,000 clones; roughly 92% were seen once. In regard to this clone: Its target is not known.

CDR1 is SEHNR, CDR2 FQNEAQ, per germline (reference sequence). CDR3 length equals 13 residues. Trimming cost V 1 base and J 8 bases, with 11 bases left between them. Here the sequenced sample was peripheral blood, taken on day 0 of AZD1222 vaccination. The clonotype comes from an adult in good health. The chain recombines TRBV7-9 with TRBJ1-2, with D unclear. The CDR3 nucleotides are TGTGCCAGCAGCTTAGATGATTCATCGGGCTACACCTTC. This sequence encodes CASSLDDSSGYTF.